This is a list of T cell receptor beta chains from one sample in a study of cytomegalovirus exposure and HLA in healthy donors. Method: immunoSEQ multiplex PCR; TCRdb's copy keeps in-frame clones and lacks some. The sample lists about 240,000 clones, around 80% occurring once. Sequences were obtained from PBMCs. Receptor source: a boy younger than 18 in good health and CMV-seronegative. Both conserved end residues are part of each CDR3. Fields, in order: D gene, J gene, clone size, V gene, CDR3 protein, CDR3 DNA. D genes are given only for firm matches. Not all rows give a size; the values are once, few, many and, for expanded clones, a class.

TRBD2	TRBJ2-7	-	TRBV13	CASSGGDSYEQYF	TGTGCCAGCAGCGGGGGGGATTCCTACGAGCAGTACTTC
-	TRBJ1-4	-	TRBV10-3	CAIKSDREKLFF	TGTGCCATCAAGAGCGACAGAGAAAAACTGTTTTTT
-	TRBJ2-7	once	TRBV7-2	CASSLRRAYEQYF	TGTGCCAGCAGCTTACGCCGGGCCTACGAGCAGTACTTC
-	TRBJ2-3	-	TRBV11-3	CASSLAWRGGGSTDTQYF	TGTGCCAGCAGCTTAGCGTGGCGGGGCGGGGGCAGCACAGATACGCAGTATTTT
TRBD1	TRBJ1-1	few	TRBV9	CASSVVQGAEAFF	TGTGCCAGCAGCGTAGTACAGGGGGCTGAAGCTTTCTTT
TRBD2	TRBJ2-1	-	TRBV28	CASSIRGLGEGEQFF	TGTGCCAGCTCTATACGGGGACTAGGGGAGGGTGAGCAGTTCTTC
TRBD1	TRBJ1-2	once	TRBV6-5	CASRRTGTGGFYTF	TGTGCCAGCAGGCGGACCGGGACAGGGGGCTTCTACACCTTC
-	TRBJ2-1	-	TRBV10-1	CASQEGNEQFF	TGCGCCAGCCAGGAGGGCAATGAGCAGTTCTTC
TRBD1	TRBJ1-2	-	TRBV10-3	CAMTGQGVSYTF	TGTGCCATGACGGGACAGGGGGTAAGCTACACCTTC
TRBD1	TRBJ2-7	-	TRBV27	CASSLGTGVSYEQYF	TGTGCCAGCAGTTTAGGGACAGGGGTCTCCTACGAGCAGTACTTC
-	TRBJ1-1	-	TRBV6-4	CASSSDIGGTEAFF	TGTGCCAGCAGTAGTGATATAGGGGGCACTGAAGCTTTCTTT
-	TRBJ1-2	-	TRBV7-2	CASSLRGYGYTF	TGTGCCAGCAGCTTAAGGGGTTATGGCTACACCTTC
TRBD1	TRBJ1-5	-	TRBV9	CASSATGGNQPQHF	TGTGCCAGCAGCGCAACAGGGGGGAATCAGCCCCAGCATTTT
-	TRBJ1-2	-	TRBV29-1	CSVESRSYTF	TGCAGCGTTGAATCCAGGAGCTACACCTTC
-	TRBJ1-5	-	TRBV6-6	CASSYASRVQPQHF	TGTGCCAGCAGTTACGCGAGCAGGGTTCAGCCCCAGCATTTT
-	TRBJ2-2	-	TRBV10-1	CASSGAGNHIGELFF	TGCGCCAGCAGTGGGGCGGGAAATCATATCGGGGAGCTGTTTTTT
TRBD1	TRBJ2-7	-	TRBV11-2	CASSLGQGPYEQYF	TGTGCCAGCAGCCTCGGACAGGGGCCCTACGAGCAGTACTTC
-	TRBJ2-3	-	TRBV27	CASSLGGGAPGPQYF	TGTGCCAGCAGTTTAGGCGGAGGAGCTCCGGGTCCGCAGTATTTT
-	TRBJ1-2	-	TRBV7-8	CASSLVEASYGYTF	TGTGCCAGCAGCTTAGTAGAGGCTAGCTATGGCTACACCTTC
TRBD2	TRBJ2-5	-	TRBV5-1	CASSLATSGQETQYF	TGCGCCAGCAGCTTGGCTACTAGCGGGCAAGAGACCCAGTACTTC
TRBD2	TRBJ2-7	-	TRBV27	CASSGAGGSYEQYF	TGTGCCAGCAGTGGGGCGGGGGGATCCTACGAGCAGTACTTC
TRBD1	TRBJ2-5	-	TRBV5-4	CASRESGGSWETQYF	TGTGCCAGCAGGGAATCAGGGGGCAGTTGGGAGACCCAGTACTTC
-	TRBJ2-3	-	TRBV18	CASSVVAGEEYF	TGTGCCAGCTCAGTCGTGGCCGGAGAAGAGTATTTT
TRBD1	TRBJ2-3	once	TRBV5-8	CASSLVPPGQGADTQYF	TGTGCCAGCAGCTTGGTTCCTCCGGGACAGGGCGCAGATACGCAGTATTTT
TRBD1	TRBJ2-5	-	TRBV5-1	CASSLRQGNQETQYF	TGCGCCAGCAGCTTAAGACAGGGGAACCAAGAGACCCAGTACTTC
-	TRBJ1-3	once	TRBV6-6	CASAPDIYSGNTIYF	TGTGCCAGCGCTCCGGACATCTACTCTGGAAACACCATATATTTT
-	TRBJ2-5	-	TRBV30	CAWSLGAETQYF	TGTGCCTGGAGTCTTGGAGCGGAGACCCAGTACTTC
-	TRBJ1-1	-	TRBV4-1	CASSPPTGVEDTEAFF	TGCGCCAGCAGCCCCCCAACCGGGGTGGAGGACACTGAAGCTTTCTTT